This TCR beta chain was recovered during a study of PD-1 blockade in classical Hodgkin lymphoma. Study as a whole: Administration of nivolumab to patients was at 3 mg/kg intravenously every 2 weeks.

Libraries were prepared by immunoSEQ multiplex PCR; TCRdb keeps only in-frame clonotypes and omits some of them. The sample records approximately 21,000 clones, roughly 85% being singletons. Study observations and caveats: Whoever responded completely had baseline diversity much like that seen in newly diagnosed patients.

Trimming cost V 0 bases and J 6 bases, with 11 bases left between them. Germline V CDR1 and CDR2: MGHRA, YSYEKL. This CDR3 comprises 14 residues. A word on this clone: Its antigen is undetermined.

The time point denotes: cycle 4 day 1 (C4D1), after more than five weeks of nivolumab. Every patient was affected by relapse after autologous stem cell transplantation, while exposure to brentuximab vedotin was not uniform. The source material was peripheral blood mononuclear cells (PBMCs), sampled before the fourth cycle of nivolumab. The TCR comes from a human donor with classical Hodgkin lymphoma. This sequence joins TRBV4-1 and TRBJ2-5; TRBD2 is a possible D gene (6 bases). In nucleotides, the CDR3 is TGCGCCAGCAGCCAAGAGGGTGGGAGGCAGACCCAGTACTTC. It is translated as CASSQEGGRQTQYF.